A single sample is the source of the 19 T cell receptor beta chains below, sequenced in a study of Graves' ophthalmopathy and Graves' hyperthyroidism. Transcripts of RNA were the source for amplifying TCR beta CDR3 regions. HTBI primers primed a first-round RT-PCR, and a second-round multiplex PCR followed. TCRdb re-called the multiplex PCR reads with MiXCR, one entry per CDR3 protein. The sample contains about 660,000 distinct CDR3 sequences, just over 40% of which appear only once. Sequences were obtained from peripheral blood. The receptor set was obtained from an adult man with Graves' ophthalmopathy.

The rearrangement joins TRBV25-1 to TRBJ1-1; D not resolved. Germline lookup yields CDR1 MGHDK and CDR2 SYGVNS. V lost 11 bases and J lost 1, with 14 bases in between. This CDR3 is 13 amino acids long. In DNA form, the CDR3 reads TGTGCCTGGAGTTTGCCGGAGAACACTGAAGCTTTCTTT. This encodes CAWSLPENTEAFF.

This clonotype was picked up many times. The V gene is TRBV7-8, the J gene TRBJ2-5, with 7 positions matching TRBD2. The CDR3 is 16 residues long. Unmatched junction bases numbered 9, after V lost 2 bases and J lost 3 bases. The germline V gene has CDR1 SGHVS and CDR2 FQNEAQ. DNA of the CDR3: TGTGCCAGCAGCTTAAGACCGACCGGGGGGAAAGAGACCCAGTACTTC. Translation: CASSLRPTGGKETQYF.

The chain carries TRBV19 and TRBJ1-2, with a possible D match to TRBD1 (5 bases). V lost 4 bases, J lost 6 bases, and 18 bases lay in between. The CDR3 is 15 amino acids. Germline CDR1 and CDR2: LNHDA and SQIVND (reference sequence). The CDR3 region has the DNA TGTGCCAGTAGTACCCGTCTAGCGGGGGGGGATGGCTACACCTTC. Its translation: CASSTRLAGGDGYTF. Full variable domain (outside the CDR3, taken from reference TRBV19 and TRBJ1-2): DGGITQSPKYLFRKEGQNVTLSCEQNLNHDAMYWYRQDPGQGLRLIYYSQIVNDFQKGDIAEGYSVSREKKESFPLTVTSAQKNPTAFYLCASSTRLAGGDGYTFGSGTRLTVV.

Comments on this clonotype: Given a much more abundant clone one base away, this may be a read error. The rearrangement joins TRBV5-1 to TRBJ2-7; a weak D match, TRBD2 (6 bases). In germline, CDR1 is SGHRS, CDR2 YFSETQ. CDR3 length equals 14 residues. CDR3 coding DNA: TGCGCCAGCAGCCCGGCGGGAAGCTCCTGCGAGCAGTACTTC. Its protein product is CASSPAGSSCEQYF. Using reference TRBV5-1 and TRBJ2-7 for the parts outside the CDR3, the full variable domain is KAGVTQTPRYLIKTRGQQVTLSCSPISGHRSVSWYQQTPGQGLQFLFEYFSETQRNKGNFPGRFSGRQFSNSRSEMNVSTLELGDSALYLCASSPAGSSCEQYFGPGTRLTVT.

This clonotype was observed many times. The chain joins TRBV7-9 to TRBJ1-3; D unclear. Germline V gene lookup returns CDR1 SEHNR and CDR2 FQNEAQ (reference sequence). CDR3 length equals 16 residues. Trimming left V 6 bases short and J 0 bases short, with 15 bases between. This CDR3 is CASRVDMFNSGNTIYF. The CDR3 region has the DNA TGTGCCAGCAGAGTTGACATGTTTAACTCTGGAAACACCATATATTTT.

This clonotype was observed at least ten times. The chain couples TRBV10-3 to TRBJ2-7; TRBD1 matches at 12 bases. The length of the CDR3 is 13 residues. Germline-derived CDR1 and CDR2 are ENHRY and SYGVKD. V lost 6 bases to trimming and J lost 5 bases; unmatched junction nucleotides: 2. In DNA form, the CDR3 reads TGTGCCATCAGGGGGACAGGGGGCGACGAGCAGTACTTC. It specifies CAIRGTGGDEQYF.

There are many counts of this clonotype. This chain links TRBV4-1 with TRBJ2-5; no firm D call. This CDR3 has 13 amino acids. The ends were cut back, 2 bases at V and 2 bases at J, with 6 bases in the middle. Germline V CDR1 and CDR2: MGHRA, YSYEKL. The CDR3 region is CASSQQWQETQYF. DNA of the CDR3: TGCGCCAGCAGCCAACAGTGGCAAGAGACCCAGTACTTC.

This clonotype has only a few counts. The V call is TRBV4-1, the J call TRBJ1-5; D not certain. The CDR3 length is 14 residues. V lost 4 bases and J lost 1, with 8 bases in between. Germline values: CDR1 MGHRA, CDR2 YSYEKL. The chain's CDR3 is CASSRLRSNQPQHF. The CDR3 coding sequence is TGCGCCAGCAGCCGGCTCAGAAGCAATCAGCCCCAGCATTTT.

This sequence joins TRBV2 and TRBJ2-6, with 7 positions matching TRBD2. V lost 3 bases to trimming and J lost 10 bases; unmatched junction nucleotides: 9. Germline CDR1 and CDR2: SNHLY and FYNNEI. The length of the CDR3 is 15 residues. The CDR3 DNA is TGTGCCAGCAGTGATGAGGCTAGCGGATATAACGTCCTGACTTTC. It specifies CASSDEASGYNVLTF.

This clonotype was detected many times. This chain uses TRBV12-3 or TRBV12-4 with TRBJ1-3; unclear D gene. Trimming took off 3 bases at V and 7 bases at J, with 7 bases between the two ends. The CDR3 totals 12 residues. The CDR3 protein is CASSFAGNTIYF. The CDR3 region has the DNA TGTGCCAGCAGTTTCGCCGGGAACACCATATATTTT.

Concerning this clonotype itself: Germline is not matched at one junction end, which may reflect a read error. The chain couples TRBV7-9 to TRBJ1-5; D uncertain. The CDR3 sequence is 15 residues long. The germline V gene has CDR1 SEHNR and CDR2 FQNEAQ (reference sequence). CDR3 in amino acids: CASSESIRGNQPQHF. CDR3 coding DNA: TGCGCCAGCAGTGAGTCGATCCGGGGCAATCAGCCCCAGCATTTT. Complete variable domain (other parts from reference TRBV7-9 and TRBJ1-5): DTGVSQNPRHKITKRGQNVTFRCDPISEHNRLYWYRQTLGQGPEFLTYFQNEAQLEKSRLLSDRFSAERPKGSFSTLEIQRTEQGDSAMYLCASSESIRGNQPQHFGDGTRLSIL.

This sequence joins TRBV5-6 and TRBJ1-5; 9 bases map to TRBD1. There are 19 residues in the CDR3. Trimming took 1 base from V and 1 from J; bases not matched to a gene: 12. CDR1 and CDR2 (germline): SGHDT, YYEEEE. DNA for the CDR3: TGTGCCAGCAGCTTGTATTCTCGGACAGGGGTGCGGAGCAATCAGCCCCAGCATTTT. Amino acids: CASSLYSRTGVRSNQPQHF.

This clonotype was recorded many times. The V call is TRBV2, the J call TRBJ2-7; 13 bases agree with TRBD2. The J segment lost 7 bases and the V segment lost 6 bases, leaving 0 bases of the junction unmatched. The CDR3 length is 12 residues. The germline CDR1 and CDR2 sequences are SNHLY and FYNNEI. The CDR3 reads CASRGLAGEQYF. CDR3 bases: TGTGCCAGCAGGGGACTAGCGGGGGAGCAGTACTTC. Full variable domain (outside the CDR3, taken from reference TRBV2 and TRBJ2-7): EPEVTQTPSHQVTQMGQEVILRCVPISNHLYFYWYRQILGQKVEFLVSFYNNEISEKSEIFDDQFSVERPDGSNFTLKIRSTKLEDSAMYFCASRGLAGEQYFGPGTRLTVT.

For this clonotype: A much larger clone differs from this one at a single base, so this may be a read error. This sequence joins TRBV20-1 and TRBJ2-6; D is uncertain. From germline, CDR1 is DFQATT and CDR2 SNEGSKA (reference sequence). V dropped 6 bases and J dropped 8 bases, with 11 bases sitting between them. The CDR3 sequence is 12 residues long. CDR3 in amino acids: CSALDPPNVLTF. Written as DNA, the CDR3 is TGCAGTGCCCTAGACCCTCCCAACGTCCTGACTTTC.

Ten or more counts support this clonotype. This chain links TRBV29-1 with TRBJ2-5; TRBD1 matches 10 bases. The V and J ends lost 8 bases and 8 bases, in that order; junction bases with no gene match: 20. Per the germline V gene, CDR1 is SQVTM and CDR2 is ANQGSEA. The CDR3 has 16 residues. This CDR3 reads CSSRDRGLVHQGTQYF. Here the CDR3 DNA reads TGCAGCTCCCGGGACAGGGGACTAGTCCACCAAGGAACCCAGTACTTC.

For this clonotype: Just one base apart from a much larger clone, this may be a read error. The chain uses TRBV7-8 and TRBJ1-1; the D gene is possibly TRBD1 (5 bases). Germline V CDR1 and CDR2: SGHVS, FQNEAQ. This CDR3 has 14 residues. V lost 6 bases and J lost 0, with 11 bases in between. Written as DNA, the CDR3 is TGTGCCAGCAGTTACGTGGGGGTGAACACTGAAGCTTTCTTT. Translating gives CASSYVGVNTEAFF.

The chain joins TRBV19 to TRBJ1-6; no reliable D call. The germline gives CDR1 LNHDA, CDR2 SQIVND (reference sequence). V was clipped by 5 bases and J by 7 bases, with 12 bases between them. The CDR3 consists of 14 residues. The chain's CDR3 is CASSSLQINSPLHF. CDR3 sequence (DNA): TGTGCCAGTAGTTCCTTACAGATAAATTCACCCCTCCACTTT.

This sequence joins TRBV24-1 and TRBJ2-5; TRBD1 aligns across 12 bases. CDR3 length: 16 amino acids. J lost 3 bases, V lost 3 bases, and 4 bases had no gene match. Germline V gives CDR1 KGHDR, CDR2 SFDVKD. The CDR3 DNA sequence: TGTGCCACCAGTGATAGCGGGACAGGGGGCAAAGAGACCCAGTACTTC. Encoded protein: CATSDSGTGGKETQYF.

V gene TRBV24-1 combines with J gene TRBJ1-5, with TRBD1 matching over 9 bases. Germline values: CDR1 KGHDR, CDR2 SFDVKD. J lost 11 bases, V lost 4 bases, and 11 bases had no gene match. This CDR3 contains 15 residues. DNA of the CDR3: TGTGCCACCAGTGACGGGACAGGGAGGCGAGAGACCCAGCATTTT. It is translated as CATSDGTGRRETQHF.